This entry describes one TCR beta chain. Its antigen has not been determined. No qualities accompany the bases; no much larger clone lies one base away. The sample comes from a study of cytomegalovirus exposure and HLA in healthy donors (dated by TCRdb to the late 2010s). Notes on the research overall: According to an earlier analysis of a few hundred of the donors, some 170 million T cells yielded roughly 110 million unique TCR beta sequences and approximately 280 Gb of sequence data. Roughly 300 gigabases of sequencing data and some 85 million unique TCR sequences were included in an early release covering over 600 HLA-typed donors. Of the 350 to 450 genotyped donors, over 80% were placed in the genetic ancestry cluster associated with self-reported Caucasian donors. The study aimed to test whether cataloging public T cell receptors could reveal signatures of past pathogen exposure. Using immunosequencing, the study profiled T cell repertoires from fewer than 700 subjects and related those repertoires to cytomegalovirus serostatus. Along with the roughly 670-subject first cohort, a separate validation cohort of over a hundred different subjects was used. The study combined high-throughput TCR immunosequencing, statistical association of individual TCRs with disease status, and machine learning to predict cytomegalovirus infection status. A later analysis re-examined previously published TCR beta repertoires from just over 650 donors and added high-resolution HLA genotyping to investigate patterns of TCR occurrence. Rather than drawing on any new phenotypic data, the later analysis identified candidate immune exposures from TCR beta sequences and the way those sequences occurred across donors. To decide whether each TCR beta V gene segment behaved as functional or pseudogenic, an earlier analysis of several hundred of the donors relied on high-throughput TCR beta sequencing. Donor age, sex, ethnicity and CMV serostatus were compiled together with the repertoire data. Genome-wide SNP genotypes for about 60% of the roughly 670 donors were used in a later genetic analysis, which treated that subset as a discovery cohort. Every discovery cohort repertoire had been produced on one sequencing platform. HLA typing covered class I and class II loci at four-digit resolution. The number of typed donors differed by locus: roughly 629-630 for A, B, C, DRB1 and DQB1; 500 to 550 for DQA1; over 600 for DPA1; and around 450 for DPB1. Because of strong linkage in the cohort, five DR-DQ haplotypes were treated as single units for association and clustering. On average, around 240,000 unique TCR beta nucleotide sequences were sequenced per donor among 398 genotyped donors of the cohort, with 15% to 20% of those sequences being non-productive. Study-wide conclusions, independent of this receptor: Sequencing depth was assumed to be roughly uniform across donors in the presence/absence analyses, though that assumption may not hold. A later genetic analysis reported fewer N-insertions in productive TCRs among donors in an Asian-associated ancestry cluster than the roughly 700-donor mean. The sequencing pipeline was judged likely to have produced a cluster of highly shared sequence variants as a technical artifact. In a later analysis, the rate of TCR association differed among HLA loci, with DRB1 alleles having the most associated TCRs and HLA-C alleles having the fewest. Because the 87-base-pair reads could not distinguish some IMGT-functional V segments, including TRBV6-2 and TRBV6-3, those segments were excluded. The cohort was sequenced for TCR beta chains only, and without alpha or paired-chain data the features that could be detected were limited. Over 15 rarely observed V segments, including chromosome 9 orphons, were excluded from the earlier analysis of several hundred of the donors because counts were too low. Because some donors lacked HLA typing at each locus, the association tests relied only on the typed subset. A few of the identified cytomegalovirus-associated TCR beta chains were confirmed in vitro to be specific for cytomegalovirus antigens. Specific HLA alleles were associated with roughly 17,000 TCR beta sequences at a false discovery rate of 0.05 in a later analysis. In a later analysis, most CMV-associated TCR beta chains were found to appear HLA-restricted, with HLA associations seemingly driven largely by CMV exposure. The study listed 164 TCR beta chains as associated with cytomegalovirus. In a later analysis, HLA-associated TCR beta chains showed more clonal expansion and lower generation probabilities than non-associated chains that were equally common. A further reported finding was that TCR beta sequences accurately predicted the HLA-A and HLA-B alleles for most subjects in the first cohort. When HLA alleles, especially DR and DQ, strongly co-occurred, attributing TCR associations to individual alleles was difficult. V-gene and J-gene trimming of TCR beta chains was associated with a missense DCLRE1C variant in a later genetic analysis, and the association was replicated in an independent cohort. Linkage disequilibrium might explain the correlated functional status among segregating V segments, but an unknown experimental factor could not be ruled out. In an earlier analysis of about 600 of the donors, most TCR beta V segments appeared in productive rearrangements about 90% or about 30% of the time, broadly matching IMGT annotations. Immune exposure information for the cohort was limited to CMV serostatus. Most TCR sequences were observed very rarely across donors, whereas some public TCRs were present in many individuals. A later analysis reported that several top co-occurrence clusters appeared linked to parvovirus B19, influenza, CMV and Epstein-Barr virus. The classifier was reported to diagnose cytomegalovirus status with high specificity and sensitivity in both the original and validation cohorts. It was suggested by the authors that the approach could potentially be generalized to other disease states and immunological phenotypes.

V is cut by 4 bases and J by 8 bases, and the space between the germline ends is 11 bases. There are 12 amino acids in the CDR3, from cysteine to phenylalanine inclusive. The CDR3 DNA has 36 bases and is translated from base 1. CDR1 and CDR2, looked up from the germline V gene (reference sequence), are PRHDT and FYEKMQ. To prepare the library, the immunoSEQ multiplex PCR assay was applied. The multiplex PCR relied on a mix of 60 forward primers for TCR Vbeta segments and 13 reverse primers for TCR Jbeta segments. The CDR3 region of rearranged TCR beta genes was amplified from genomic DNA by a multiplex PCR assay. On the Illumina HiSeq System, the amplified TCR beta libraries were sequenced as 87-base-pair reads. On the study's bioinformatics: In a later analysis, around 80 million unique TCR beta chains were counted across the 500 to 850 repertoires, and around 10 million of these chains were shared by at least two donors. Raw reads were error-corrected and collapsed into unique sequences with a nearest-neighbor algorithm that merged closely related sequences to remove PCR and sequencing errors. To assign V, D and J gene segments, CDR3 sequences were aligned to IMGT reference sequences. For a sequence to be retained, at least a six-nucleotide match to both a V gene segment and a J gene segment was required. A rearrangement was called productive if the CDR3 had no stop codons and remained in frame with V and J, and every other rearrangement was called non-productive. Following IMGT convention, CDR3 was defined as the stretch from the second conserved V-encoded cysteine up to the conserved J-encoded phenylalanine. In an earlier analysis of 550 to 650 of the donors, sequences lacking an unambiguous match to a single V gene segment were excluded. In an earlier analysis of 587 of the donors, a V segment was called functional when productive rearrangements were above 56.7%, and segregating when the standard deviation between donors exceeded 5%. A statistical classification framework was developed to diagnose cytomegalovirus status using the catalog of TCR beta chain sequences. In a later analysis, TCR nucleotide sequences were compared against IMGT/GENE-DB human TR gene sequences so that V and J genes could be assigned. In a later analysis, CDR3 sequences and most-parsimonious VDJ recombination scenarios were assigned using the TCRdist pipeline. In a later analysis, each TCR beta chain was defined by its CDR3 amino acid sequence together with its V-gene family, and reads without a unique V-gene family were excluded. A later analysis removed 600 or so highly shared, low-generation-probability nucleotide sequences to deal with suspected cross-contamination and a sequencing artifact. In a later analysis, a clonal expansion index was calculated for each public chain from normalized within-repertoire ranks of inferred template counts. A later analysis computed generation probabilities with a VDJ recombination model fitted to out-of-frame rearrangements, and checked the results against IGoR. A later analysis scored TCR-TCR, TCR-HLA and TCR-CMV co-occurrence with hypergeometric tests, applying a repertoire-size bias correction to TCR pairs. In a later analysis, false discovery rates were estimated by permuting HLA or CMV assignments 20 times. In a later analysis, co-occurring TCRs were grouped using DBSCAN, with TCRdist sequence similarity added in when clustering inside HLA-allele-positive subsets. Co-occurrence clustering excluded repertoires with fewer than 30,000 or more than 120,000 public chains, plus five with anomalous nucleotide sharing. The table comes from immuneACCESS by way of TCRdb, which keeps in-frame sequences with V and J called. Part of the clones is missing from these tables; in studies checked, under half for an unresolved V gene and the rest for unknown reasons. Clonal size and the V and J genes are those of that table, whereas D and trimming came from the DNA. This sample has approximately 100,000 clones in its table, and about 80% of those were observed once. Roughly 2.6% of the sample rests with the top ten.

The cohort was made up of under 800 healthy bone marrow donors. All cohort members were sampled while nominally healthy, although unrecorded immune exposures were likely present. The donor tested CMV seronegative and was one of the 352 seronegative cohort members. A peripheral blood sample was collected from each donor, and TCR beta sequencing was performed on peripheral blood mononuclear cells. Genomic DNA was extracted from the blood cell samples with the Qiagen DNeasy Blood Extraction Kit. This sequence originates from a female donor in good health and CMV-seronegative. The sequenced material came from PBMCs. In this chain, TRBV13 is recombined with TRBJ1-2; confidence is insufficient to name the D gene. The CDR3 reads as follows: CASSSREGGYTF. The DNA sequence follows: TGTGCCAGCAGCTCGAGGGAGGGCGGCTACACCTTC.